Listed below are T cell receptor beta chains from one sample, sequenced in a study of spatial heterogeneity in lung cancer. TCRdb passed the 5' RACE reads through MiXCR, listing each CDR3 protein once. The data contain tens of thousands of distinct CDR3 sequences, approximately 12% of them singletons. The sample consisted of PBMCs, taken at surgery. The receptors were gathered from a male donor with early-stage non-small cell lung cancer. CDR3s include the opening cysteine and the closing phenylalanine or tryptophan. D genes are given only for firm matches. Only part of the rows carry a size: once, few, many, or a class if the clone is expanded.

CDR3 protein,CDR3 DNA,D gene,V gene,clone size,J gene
CASSYDEDNEQFF,TGTGCCAGCAGTTACGACGAGGACAATGAGCAGTTCTTC,NA,TRBV6-2/TRBV6-3,few,TRBJ2-1
CSARAASGRNEQFF,TGCAGTGCTAGAGCGGCTAGCGGGAGGAATGAGCAGTTCTTC,TRBD2,TRBV20-1,few,TRBJ2-1
CASSSGGARNRDGYTF,TGTGCCAGCAGTTCAGGAGGGGCGAGGAACCGTGATGGCTACACCTTC,NA,TRBV28,NA,TRBJ1-2
CASSDSYGTEAFF,TGTGCCAGTAGCGACAGTTACGGCACTGAAGCTTTCTTT,NA,TRBV6-4,few,TRBJ1-1
CATKPGLAGVETQYF,TGTGCCACCAAACCGGGACTAGCGGGAGTAGAGACCCAGTACTTC,TRBD2,TRBV10-3,NA,TRBJ2-5
CASSLEGFNQPQHF,TGTGCCAGCAGCTTAGAAGGCTTCAATCAGCCCCAGCATTTT,NA,TRBV7-9,NA,TRBJ1-5
CASSFGTGIQPQHF,TGTGCCAGCAGTTTCGGGACAGGGATCCAGCCCCAGCATTTT,TRBD1,TRBV28,few,TRBJ1-5
CASSLSEVQETQYF,TGCGCCAGCAGCCTCTCGGAGGTACAAGAGACCCAGTACTTC,NA,TRBV5-1,once,TRBJ2-5
CASSRDGSGADTQYF,TGTGCCAGCAGCAGAGACGGCTCTGGAGCAGATACGCAGTATTTT,NA,TRBV6-5,NA,TRBJ2-3
CSVDSSSRQETQYF,TGCAGCGTTGATTCGTCTAGCAGACAAGAGACCCAGTACTTC,NA,TRBV29-1,few,TRBJ2-5
CAISRQGSETQYF,TGTGCCATCAGCCGCCAGGGGTCAGAGACCCAGTACTTC,NA,TRBV10-3,NA,TRBJ2-5
CASSESSSWTGGVQETQYF,TGCGCCAGCAGTGAGTCGTCTTCGTGGACAGGGGGAGTCCAAGAGACCCAGTACTTC,TRBD1,TRBV10-2,many,TRBJ2-5
CSVPTFGDTEAFF,TGCAGCGTCCCCACCTTTGGTGACACTGAAGCTTTCTTT,NA,TRBV29-1,few,TRBJ1-1
CASSLGQGGRNQPQHF,TGTGCCAGCAGCTTGGGACAGGGCGGAAGAAATCAGCCCCAGCATTTT,TRBD1,TRBV7-9,NA,TRBJ1-5
CASSQIRGDRVNGNQPQHF,TGCGCCAGCAGCCAAATCCGAGGGGACAGGGTGAACGGCAATCAGCCCCAGCATTTT,TRBD1,TRBV5-1,once,TRBJ1-5
CASRVDSSSYEQYF,TGTGCCAGCAGGGTAGACAGTAGCTCCTACGAGCAGTACTTC,NA,TRBV6-5,few,TRBJ2-7
CASSSGLLSPPTNEQFF,TGTGCCAGCAGCTCCGGCCTCTTGAGCCCCCCAACCAATGAGCAGTTCTTC,NA,TRBV7-8,few,TRBJ2-1
CASSPISPGRNEQYF,TGTGCCAGCAGTCCGATCTCCCCGGGGCGGAACGAGCAGTACTTC,NA,TRBV7-2,many,TRBJ2-7
CSAMEGAPPQHF,TGCAGTGCTATGGAGGGGGCTCCCCCCCAGCATTTT,TRBD1,TRBV20-1,few,TRBJ1-5
CASSSDRKNLTGELFF,TGTGCCAGCAGCTCGGACAGAAAAAATCTCACCGGGGAGCTGTTTTTT,NA,TRBV21-1,NA,TRBJ2-2
CASTLGPQNNEQFF,TGTGCCAGCACCCTGGGGCCCCAGAACAATGAGCAGTTCTTC,NA,TRBV6-1,few,TRBJ2-1
CASSLPPLRGASGELFF,TGTGCCAGCAGTTTACCCCCTTTGAGAGGGGCGTCCGGGGAGCTGTTTTTT,NA,TRBV12-3/TRBV12-4,NA,TRBJ2-2
CASSQDWGQPQHF,TGCGCCAGCAGCCAAGATTGGGGACAGCCCCAGCATTTT,NA,TRBV4-1,NA,TRBJ1-5
CASTGGLYNEQFF,TGTGCCAGCACCGGTGGCCTATACAATGAGCAGTTCTTC,NA,TRBV6-2/TRBV6-3,NA,TRBJ2-1
CSATGGRGLVETQYF,TGCAGTGCTACCGGAGGGCGGGGGCTGGTAGAGACCCAGTACTTC,NA,TRBV20-1,NA,TRBJ2-5
CASSPAGTGSSYNEQFF,TGTGCCAGCAGCCCCGCCGGGACAGGGAGCTCCTACAATGAGCAGTTCTTC,TRBD1,TRBV7-2,NA,TRBJ2-1
CASSLDRDRGSYEQYF,TGCGCCAGCAGCTTGGACCGGGACAGGGGGTCCTACGAGCAGTACTTC,TRBD1,TRBV5-1,NA,TRBJ2-7
CASSLAGRGGELFF,TGTGCCAGCAGCTTAGCGGGGCGCGGCGGGGAGCTGTTTTTT,NA,TRBV7-2,few,TRBJ2-2
CASSPGTEGRKLFF,TGTGCCAGCAGTCCCGGGACAGAAGGTAGAAAACTGTTTTTT,TRBD1,TRBV12-3/TRBV12-4,few,TRBJ1-4
CASRQSGAGEQFF,TGTGCCAGCAGACAATCGGGGGCGGGTGAGCAGTTCTTC,NA,TRBV27,NA,TRBJ2-1
CASRFSGQETQYF,TGCGCCAGCAGGTTTAGCGGCCAAGAGACCCAGTACTTC,NA,TRBV5-1,many,TRBJ2-5
CASSSIPGQGHNEQFF,TGTGCCAGCAGCTCTATCCCGGGACAGGGCCACAATGAGCAGTTCTTC,TRBD1,TRBV7-9,NA,TRBJ2-1
CASSSQGIQAGALVDEQFF,TGCGCCAGCAGCTCACAGGGGATTCAGGCGGGAGCGCTCGTCGATGAGCAGTTCTTC,NA,TRBV5-1,few,TRBJ2-1
CASSPASGPSDTQYF,TGCGCCAGCAGCCCAGCGAGCGGACCCTCCGATACGCAGTATTTT,NA,TRBV5-1,NA,TRBJ2-3
CASSLVDASASTSTDTQYF,TGTGCCAGCAGCTTAGTCGATGCTAGCGCAAGTACTAGCACAGATACGCAGTATTTT,NA,TRBV7-2,few,TRBJ2-3
CASSFKHLQTQYF,TGTGCCAGCAGCTTTAAACACCTACAAACTCAGTACTTC,NA,TRBV5-4,few,TRBJ2-7
CASSPGPTGELFF,TGTGCCAGCAGCCCGGGACCCACCGGGGAGCTGTTTTTT,NA,TRBV9,many,TRBJ2-2
CSVGGAANYLNEQFF,TGCAGCGTTGGGGGGGCTGCCAACTACCTCAATGAGCAGTTCTTC,NA,TRBV29-1,few,TRBJ2-1
CASSPRKVSGNTIYF,TGTGCCAGCTCACCACGGAAGGTCTCTGGAAACACCATATATTTT,NA,TRBV18,few,TRBJ1-3
CASSRGTDYNEGFF,TGTGCCAGCTCCCGCGGGACTGATTACAATGAGGGGTTCTTC,NA,TRBV18,NA,TRBJ2-1
CASSGSGQFYEQYF,TGTGCCAGCAGTGGATCGGGACAGTTCTACGAGCAGTACTTC,TRBD1,TRBV2,many,TRBJ2-7
CASKRTTFGTSGPYNEQFF,TGCGCCAGCAAGAGAACAACTTTCGGGACTAGCGGTCCGTACAATGAGCAGTTCTTC,TRBD2,TRBV5-1,NA,TRBJ2-1
CASTRLADNYEQYF,TGTGCCAGCACCAGACTAGCGGACAACTACGAGCAGTACTTC,TRBD2,TRBV6-2/TRBV6-3,NA,TRBJ2-7
CASSETSGRKTQYF,TGTGCCAGCAGCGAGACTAGCGGGAGAAAGACCCAGTACTTC,TRBD2,TRBV2,NA,TRBJ2-5
CASGTSVITDTQYF,TGTGCCAGCGGAACTAGCGTAATCACAGATACGCAGTATTTT,TRBD2,TRBV2,many,TRBJ2-3
CASVLGQPSGNTIYF,TGTGCCAGCGTCCTGGGACAGCCCTCTGGAAACACCATATATTTT,TRBD1,TRBV7-2,NA,TRBJ1-3
CASTLRDSHYEQYF,TGTGCCAGCACGCTCCGGGACTCACACTACGAGCAGTACTTC,NA,TRBV2,NA,TRBJ2-7
CASRRRGRSEQYF,TGTGCCAGCAGACGAAGGGGCAGGTCCGAGCAGTACTTC,NA,TRBV28,NA,TRBJ2-7
CASRTTGGAMNYGYTF,TGTGCCAGCAGAACGACAGGGGGCGCGATGAACTATGGCTACACCTTC,TRBD1,TRBV6-2/TRBV6-3,NA,TRBJ1-2
CASSLDRVALYEQYF,TGTGCCAGCAGCTTAGACAGGGTAGCTCTCTACGAGCAGTACTTC,NA,TRBV7-2,NA,TRBJ2-7
CASSDSGAPYNEQFF,TGTGCCAGCAGCGATTCCGGGGCCCCCTACAATGAGCAGTTCTTC,NA,TRBV7-3,NA,TRBJ2-1
CASSREYGYTF,TGTGCCAGCAGCCGCGAATATGGCTACACCTTC,NA,TRBV7-9,many,TRBJ1-2
CASRPLLAGSGGFQETQYF,TGTGCCAGCAGACCCTTACTAGCGGGAAGTGGAGGGTTTCAAGAGACCCAGTACTTC,TRBD2,TRBV28,NA,TRBJ2-5
CASSPGVFDSPLHF,TGTGCCAGCTCACCAGGGGTTTTCGATTCACCCCTCCACTTT,NA,TRBV18,few,TRBJ1-6